Below are 24 T cell receptor beta chains sequenced from a single sample in a study of blood T cell repertoires in COVID-19. Sequencing used immunoSEQ multiplex PCR; TCRdb keeps in-frame clones, though not all of them. The sample shows approximately 500,000 clones, 88% of them seen only once. Sequenced input: PBMCs or T cells enriched from blood (not recorded which). These receptor sequences come from a woman aged 40 to 55 who had recovered from COVID-19.

V usage is TRBV19 and J usage is TRBJ1-1; no firm D call. Trimming cost V 1 base and J 8 bases, with 11 bases left between them. The germline gives CDR1 LNHDA, CDR2 SQIVND (reference sequence). The CDR3 covers 13 residues. The CDR3 protein is CASSIGYAGEAFF. The CDR3 DNA reads TGTGCCAGTAGTATAGGTTACGCAGGCGAAGCTTTCTTT.

This rearrangement joins TRBV27 to TRBJ2-7; 7 bases agree with TRBD1. Germline trimming cut 4 bases from V and 2 bases from J; bases unmatched to any gene: 5. The CDR3 has 14 residues. Germline V gene data show CDR1 as MNHEY and CDR2 as SMNVEV (reference sequence). The CDR3 protein is CASSSPTGPYEQYF. Written as DNA, the CDR3 is TGTGCCAGCAGTTCACCGACAGGGCCCTACGAGCAGTACTTC.

The chain combines TRBV24-1 with TRBJ2-1; D is uncertain. Trimming shortened V by 5 bases and J by 4 bases, and 11 bases separated the two germline ends. CDR3 length equals 14 residues. Per the germline V gene, CDR1 is KGHDR and CDR2 is SFDVKD. This chain's CDR3 is CATSAQRTYNEQFF. DNA of the CDR3: TGTGCCACCAGTGCCCAAAGAACATACAATGAGCAGTTCTTC.

This clone has only a few counts. The gene calls are TRBV5-1 and TRBJ2-1; no clear D. The CDR3 consists of 12 residues. From germline, CDR1 is SGHRS and CDR2 YFSETQ. V was pared by 4 bases and J by 3 bases, with 5 bases between. This CDR3 reads CASSLVYNEQFF. The CDR3 DNA reads as TGCGCCAGCAGCCTCGTCTACAATGAGCAGTTCTTC.

This chain joins TRBV4-1 and TRBJ2-7; 8 bases map to TRBD2. Germline assignment: CDR1 MGHRA and CDR2 YSYEKL. This CDR3 region has 16 residues. The V segment lost 5 bases and the J segment 2 bases; nucleotides outside the gene matches: 11. The CDR3 DNA reads TGCGCCAGCAGCTTCCAGGTTACTAGCGGTGCCTACGAGCAGTACTTC. Its translation: CASSFQVTSGAYEQYF.

The rearrangement uses TRBV24-1 and TRBJ2-3, with D maybe TRBD2 (6 bases). Trimming shortened V by 9 bases and J by 6 bases, and 12 bases separated the two germline ends. CDR3 length: 12 residues. Germline V gene sequence: CDR1 KGHDR, CDR2 SFDVKD. The CDR3 coding sequence is TGTGCCACCTCCGGGAGTTCCGATACGCAGTATTTT. It is translated as CATSGSSDTQYF.

The V gene is TRBV5-6, the J gene TRBJ1-2; 12 bases are a match to TRBD1. Germline V gene lookup returns CDR1 SGHDT and CDR2 YYEEEE. This CDR3 region has 16 residues. Germline trimming cut 4 bases from V and 8 bases from J; bases unmatched to any gene: 12. The chain's CDR3 is CASSPRDRGLYGGYTF. The CDR3 coding sequence is TGTGCCAGCAGCCCCAGGGACAGGGGGCTTTACGGGGGCTACACCTTC.

J is TRBJ2-7 and V is TRBV4-1; D perhaps matches TRBD2 (6 bases). The CDR3 is 15 residues long. CDR1 MGHRA and CDR2 YSYEKL come from the germline V gene. V was cut by 1 base and J by 7 bases, with 17 bases left in between. CDR3 loop: CASSQVPVAAGEQYF. CDR3 nucleotides: TGCGCCAGCAGCCAAGTTCCGGTGGCGGCGGGAGAGCAGTACTTC.

This sequence joins TRBV24-1 and TRBJ2-1; no reliable D call. The CDR3 sequence is 20 residues long. V was cut by 3 bases and J by 0 bases, with 23 bases left in between. Germline lookup yields CDR1 KGHDR and CDR2 SFDVKD. In nucleotides, the CDR3 is TGTGCCACCAGTGATATCCCCGATCTAGACCGTTCAAGCTCCTACAATGAGCAGTTCTTC. It translates to CATSDIPDLDRSSSYNEQFF.

The chain combines TRBV29-1 with TRBJ1-1, with D hard to call. Trimming removed 4 bases from V and 3 bases from J, with 6 bases in between. Germline values: CDR1 SQVTM, CDR2 ANQGSEA. This CDR3 has 11 residues. The CDR3 sequence is CSVVTYTEAFF. CDR3 sequence (DNA): TGCAGCGTTGTCACTTACACTGAAGCTTTCTTT.

Here the CDR3 DNA reads TGTGCCAGCAGCGCAAATTCCCAGGGGGCCAGGGAGCAGTTCTTC. Encoded protein: CASSANSQGAREQFF. This chain joins TRBV9 and TRBJ2-1; 8 nucleotides line up with TRBD1. V dropped 3 bases and J dropped 10; count of bases not matched to a gene: 12. The CDR3 totals 15 residues. Germline V gene data show CDR1 as SGDLS and CDR2 as YYNGEE. Looking up the rest from reference TRBV9 and TRBJ2-1 gives the full variable domain: DSGVTQTPKHLITATGQRVTLRCSPRSGDLSVYWYQQSLDQGLQFLIQYYNGEERAKGNILERFSAQQFPDLHSELNLSSLELGDSALYFCASSANSQGAREQFFGPGTRLTVL.

This chain links TRBV6-5 with TRBJ2-5; tentative D call: TRBD1 (6 bases). The CDR3 is 14 residues long. Trimming stripped 6 bases from V and 2 bases from J, with 13 bases between. In germline, CDR1 is MNHEY, CDR2 SVGAGI. The CDR3 coding sequence is TGTGCCAGCAGACCGGGACACATACAAGAGACCCAGTACTTC. Translated, it gives CASRPGHIQETQYF.

V usage is TRBV6-2 or TRBV6-3 and J usage is TRBJ1-2, with 10 bases matching TRBD1. The V segment lost 2 bases and the J segment 8 bases; nucleotides outside the gene matches: 8. Germline values: CDR1 MNHEY, CDR2 SVGEGT. CDR3 length: 15 residues. CDR3 region: CASSYDRGLSEGYTF. CDR3 bases: TGTGCCAGCAGTTACGACAGGGGGCTCTCGGAAGGCTACACCTTC.

The gene calls are TRBV14 and TRBJ1-2; 7 bases fit TRBD1. The CDR3 runs to 15 residues. Per the germline V gene, CDR1 is SGHDN and CDR2 is FVKESK. With 1 base clipped from V and 7 bases from J, the junction kept 9 bases outside the gene matches. The CDR3 protein is CASSQAIDRVAGYTF. The CDR3 nucleotides are TGTGCCAGCAGCCAAGCTATTGACAGGGTGGCTGGCTACACCTTC.

The chain uses TRBV5-4 and TRBJ2-1; TRBD1 matches 7 bases. The germline gives CDR1 SGHNT, CDR2 YYREEE (reference sequence). Losses at the gene ends were 4 bases for V and 3 bases for J; bases not matched to a gene: 4. This CDR3 region has 14 residues. The chain's CDR3 is CASSRGTVYNEQFF. The CDR3 DNA reads as TGTGCCAGCAGCCGTGGGACAGTCTACAATGAGCAGTTCTTC. The whole variable domain, remainder taken from reference TRBV5-4 and TRBJ2-1, is ETGVTQSPTHLIKTRGQQVTLRCSSQSGHNTVSWYQQALGQGPQFIFQYYREEENGRGNFPPRFSGLQFPNYSSELNVNALELDDSALYLCASSRGTVYNEQFFGPGTRLTVL.

The chain is built from TRBV30 and TRBJ2-1, with TRBD2 matching 8 bases. Trimming took 2 bases from V and 9 from J; bases not matched to a gene: 9. CDR3 length equals 14 residues. The germline CDR1 and CDR2 sequences are GTSNPN and SVGIG (reference sequence). The CDR3 protein is CAWSPVFAGGEQFF. As DNA, the CDR3 is TGTGCCTGGAGTCCGGTATTCGCGGGAGGTGAGCAGTTCTTC. Full variable domain (remainder filled in from reference TRBV30 and TRBJ2-1): SQTIHQWPATLVQPVGSPLSLECTVEGTSNPNLYWYRQAAGRGLQLLFYSVGIGQISSEVPQNLSASRPQDRQFILSSKKLLLSDSGFYLCAWSPVFAGGEQFFGPGTRLTVL.

V is TRBV29-1 and J is TRBJ1-2, with 7 nucleotides matching TRBD1. Germline V lookup: CDR1 SQVTM, CDR2 ANQGSEA. The CDR3 length is 19 residues. The ends lost 6 bases at V and 1 base at J; junction bases unmatched: 23. The CDR3 sequence: CSVHRTGDRDRAFNYGYTF. CDR3 in DNA: TGCAGCGTCCACCGTACGGGCGACAGGGATCGGGCCTTTAACTATGGCTACACCTTC.

The rearrangement uses TRBV7-6 and TRBJ1-1; a weak D match, TRBD1 (5 bases). The CDR3 totals 14 residues. Germline V gene data show CDR1 as SGHVS and CDR2 as FNYEAQ. Deletions cut 8 bases from V and 3 bases from J, with 16 bases between. The CDR3 loop is CASLRVTRYTEAFF. CDR3 nucleotide sequence: TGTGCCAGCCTCAGGGTCACGCGGTACACTGAAGCTTTCTTT.

This chain links TRBV2 with TRBJ2-1; no clear D. This CDR3 contains 12 residues. Germline V CDR1 and CDR2: SNHLY, FYNNEI. V was shortened by 11 bases and J by 7 bases, with 15 bases between the two germline ends. The CDR3 sequence: CARSSPRNEQFF. CDR3 nucleotides: TGTGCCCGCTCATCCCCCCGGAATGAGCAGTTCTTC.

The chain joins TRBV5-4 to TRBJ1-3; 7 bases align to TRBD1. This CDR3 spans 14 amino acids. V trimming: 3 bases; J trimming: 4 bases; junction bases outside the gene matches: 4. Germline loops: CDR1 SGHNT, CDR2 YYREEE (reference sequence). The CDR3 coding sequence is TGTGCCAGCAGCTCCAGGGGGTTAGGAAACACCATATATTTT. The encoded protein is CASSSRGLGNTIYF.

This chain joins TRBV6-5 and TRBJ1-2; 9 bases agree with TRBD1. This CDR3 is 15 amino acids long. Germline CDR1 is MNHEY and CDR2 is SVGAGI. With V trimmed by 2 bases and J by 3 bases, 4 bases remained unmatched. The CDR3 loop reads CASSYAGQGDYGYTF. In nucleotides, the CDR3 is TGTGCCAGCAGTTACGCGGGACAGGGAGACTATGGCTACACCTTC.

Worth noting for this clone: The sample has other DNA sequences that encode this CDR3 too. CDR3: CASSPGLAGDYEQYF. CDR3 nucleotides: TGTGCCAGCTCACCGGGTCTAGCGGGGGACTACGAGCAGTACTTC. The V and J genes are TRBV18 and TRBJ2-7; 10 nucleotides align to TRBD2. The CDR3 runs to 15 residues. The V segment lost 3 bases and the J segment 3 bases; nucleotides outside the gene matches: 5. Germline V lookup: CDR1 KGHSH, CDR2 LQKENI.

This chain connects TRBV30 to TRBJ2-5, with no clear D. This CDR3 has 13 residues. Looked up from germline, CDR1 is GTSNPN and CDR2 is SVGIG (reference sequence). The V and J ends lost 1 base and 5 bases respectively, with 11 bases between them. The CDR3 protein is CAWSGLTGETQYF. CDR3 in DNA: TGTGCCTGGAGTGGACTTACTGGGGAGACCCAGTACTTC.

CDR3 protein: CASSLAARRTGDFYGYTF. DNA for the CDR3: TGTGCCAGCAGCTTAGCCGCGCGGAGGACAGGGGACTTTTATGGCTACACCTTC. The chain links TRBV7-6 to TRBJ1-2, with TRBD1 identical over 9 bases. This CDR3 has 18 residues. The germline CDR1 and CDR2 sequences are SGHVS and FNYEAQ. Trimming at V came to 0 bases and at J to 5 bases, leaving 13 bases not matched to a gene.